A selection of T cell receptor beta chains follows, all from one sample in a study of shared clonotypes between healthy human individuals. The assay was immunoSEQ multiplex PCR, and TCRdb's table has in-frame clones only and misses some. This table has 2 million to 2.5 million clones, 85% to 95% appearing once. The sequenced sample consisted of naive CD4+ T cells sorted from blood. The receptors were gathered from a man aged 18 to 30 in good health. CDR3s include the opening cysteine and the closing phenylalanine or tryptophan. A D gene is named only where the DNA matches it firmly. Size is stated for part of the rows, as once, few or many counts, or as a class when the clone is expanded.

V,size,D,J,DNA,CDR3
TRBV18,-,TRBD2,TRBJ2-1,TGTGCCAGCTCACCGACTAGCGATGAGCAGTTCTTC,CASSPTSDEQFF
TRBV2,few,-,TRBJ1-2,TGTGCCAGCAGGGCTAACTATGGCTACACCTTC,CASRANYGYTF
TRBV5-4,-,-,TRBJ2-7,TGTGCCAGCAGCTTGCGGGATCTACACGAGCAGTACTTC,CASSLRDLHEQYF
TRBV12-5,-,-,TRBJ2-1,TGTGCTAGTGGGCAAACAGGAATCTCCTACAATGAGCAGTTCTTC,CASGQTGISYNEQFF
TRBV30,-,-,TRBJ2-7,TGTGCCTGCTCTCTCGGGACCCTCCTCCTTGGGCCCAACTACGAGCAGTACTTC,CACSLGTLLLGPNYEQYF
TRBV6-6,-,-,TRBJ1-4,TGTGCCAGCAGTTACTCTGGCAGGGTAACTAATGAAAAACTGTTTTTT,CASSYSGRVTNEKLFF
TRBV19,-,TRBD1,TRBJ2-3,TGTGCCAGTAGTCCGACCGGGACAGGGACAGATACGCAGTATTTT,CASSPTGTGTDTQYF
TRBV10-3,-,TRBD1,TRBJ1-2,TGTGCCATCAGTAGACAGGGGACGGATGGCTACACCTTC,CAISRQGTDGYTF
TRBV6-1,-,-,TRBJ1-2,TGTGCCAGCAGTGAAAGTGAGGAGTATCTGGTCCCCACCTTC,CASSESEEYLVPTF
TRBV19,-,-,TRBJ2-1,TGTGCCAGTAGAAGAGGAGGGGGGGCTAATGAGCAGTTCTTC,CASRRGGGANEQFF
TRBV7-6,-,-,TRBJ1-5,TGTGCCAGCAGCTCCCATTTAGATAGCAATCAGCCCCAGCATTTT,CASSSHLDSNQPQHF
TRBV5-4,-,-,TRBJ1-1,TGTGCCAGCAGCCTCACCGCGGCAGGAGTGAACACTGAAGCTTTCTTT,CASSLTAAGVNTEAFF
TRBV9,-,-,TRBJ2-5,TGTGCCGCCCCCTGGGGCCGGCGGCATAGAAGTGAAGAGACCCAGTACTTC,CAAPWGRRHRSEETQYF